This paragraph covers one T cell receptor beta chain sequence. This record comes from a study of technical replicates of blood from several donors. The germline V and J ends were trimmed by 0 bases and 2 bases, with 7 bases remaining between them. CDR1 is SGHTA, CDR2 FQGNSA, per germline. There are 14 residues in the CDR3. Profiling relied on immunoSEQ multiplex PCR, and the TCRdb table lists in-frame clones only, not all of them. The sample contains tens of thousands of clones, roughly 95% of which appear only once. The J gene is TRBJ1-2, the V gene TRBV7-2, with D hard to call. The clonotype originates from a human donor in good health. Some clones in this sample may be carry-over from other donors' samples. The specimen sequenced was PBMCs. The CDR3 here is CASSLAVRNYGYTF. DNA for the CDR3: TGTGCCAGCAGCTTAGCCGTCCGGAACTATGGCTACACCTTC.